Included here is one T cell receptor (beta chain) sequence, with context. These data originate in a study of T-cell reconstitution after alpha-beta-depleted transplantation in children. Germline V gene sequence: CDR1 GTSNPN, CDR2 SVGIG (reference sequence). This CDR3 spans 15 amino acids. Trimming shortened V by 0 bases and J by 1 base, and 13 bases separated the two germline ends. Unique molecular identifiers were incorporated into the prepared TCRbeta library. TCRdb fed the PCR reads into MiXCR, producing one record per CDR3 protein. The sample includes about 110,000 distinct CDR3 sequences, approximately 10% of them seen just once.

The specimen was PBMCs from the stem cell graft donor, collected from the stem cell graft. This clonotype was obtained from a human donor who donated a stem cell graft to a child with acute lymphoblastic leukemia. This chain joins TRBV30 and TRBJ2-7; tentatively, D is TRBD2 (5 bases). In DNA form, the CDR3 reads TGTGCCTGGAGTGTACCCAGGACTGTATCCTACGAGCAGTACTTC. Amino acid sequence: CAWSVPRTVSYEQYF. Based on the CDR3 plus reference TRBV30 and TRBJ2-7, the full variable domain is SQTIHQWPATLVQPVGSPLSLECTVEGTSNPNLYWYRQAAGRGLQLLFYSVGIGQISSEVPQNLSASRPQDRQFILSSKKLLLSDSGFYLCAWSVPRTVSYEQYFGPGTRLTVT.